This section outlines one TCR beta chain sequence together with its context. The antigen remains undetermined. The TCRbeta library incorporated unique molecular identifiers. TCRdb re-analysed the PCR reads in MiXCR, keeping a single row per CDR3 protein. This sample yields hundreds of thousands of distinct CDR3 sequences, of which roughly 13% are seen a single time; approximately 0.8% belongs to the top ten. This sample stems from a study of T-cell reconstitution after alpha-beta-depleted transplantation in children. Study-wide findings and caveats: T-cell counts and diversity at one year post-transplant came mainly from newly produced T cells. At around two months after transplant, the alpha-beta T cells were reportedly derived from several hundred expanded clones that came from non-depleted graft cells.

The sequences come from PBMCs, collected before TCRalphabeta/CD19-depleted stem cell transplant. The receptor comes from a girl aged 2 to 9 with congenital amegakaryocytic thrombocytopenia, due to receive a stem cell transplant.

Written as DNA, the CDR3 is TGCGCCAGCGCAGACGGTAATCAGCCCCAGCATTTT. This codes for CASADGNQPQHF. The chain employs TRBV5-1 and TRBJ1-5; no clear D gene. The germline CDR1 and CDR2 sequences are SGHRS and YFSETQ. The ends were cut back, 7 bases at V and 4 bases at J, with 9 bases in the middle. CDR3 length: 12 amino acids.